This T cell receptor (beta chain) came from a study of siplizumab effects on memory and regulatory T cells. Assay: immunoSEQ multiplex PCR; the TCRdb copy retains only in-frame clones and omits some. The data hold about 69,000 clones, with 88% observed a single time. The CDR3 has 15 amino acids. V gave up 3 bases and J gave up 2 bases, with 13 bases separating them. CDR1 and CDR2 (germline): ENHRY, SYGVKD. The chain employs TRBV10-3 and TRBJ1-2; D not resolved. The sequence derives from a human donor in good health. What was sequenced was Tregs sorted from blood. CDR3 residues: CAISESPHGNYGYTF. For the CDR3, the DNA is TGTGCCATCAGTGAATCGCCCCATGGCAACTATGGCTACACCTTC.